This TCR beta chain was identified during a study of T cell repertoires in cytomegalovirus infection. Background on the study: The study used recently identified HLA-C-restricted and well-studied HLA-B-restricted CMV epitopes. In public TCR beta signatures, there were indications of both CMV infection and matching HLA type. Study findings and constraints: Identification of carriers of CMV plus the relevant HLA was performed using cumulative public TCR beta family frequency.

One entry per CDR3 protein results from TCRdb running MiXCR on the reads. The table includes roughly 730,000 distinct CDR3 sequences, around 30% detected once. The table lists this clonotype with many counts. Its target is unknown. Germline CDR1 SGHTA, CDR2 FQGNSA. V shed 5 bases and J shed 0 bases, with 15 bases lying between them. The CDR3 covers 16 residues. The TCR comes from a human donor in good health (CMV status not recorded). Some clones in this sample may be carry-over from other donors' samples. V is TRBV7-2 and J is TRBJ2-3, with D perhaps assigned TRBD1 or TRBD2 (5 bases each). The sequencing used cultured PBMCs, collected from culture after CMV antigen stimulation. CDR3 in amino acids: CASSRFGGESTDTQYF. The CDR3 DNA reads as TGTGCCAGCAGCCGCTTTGGGGGAGAAAGCACAGATACGCAGTATTTT.